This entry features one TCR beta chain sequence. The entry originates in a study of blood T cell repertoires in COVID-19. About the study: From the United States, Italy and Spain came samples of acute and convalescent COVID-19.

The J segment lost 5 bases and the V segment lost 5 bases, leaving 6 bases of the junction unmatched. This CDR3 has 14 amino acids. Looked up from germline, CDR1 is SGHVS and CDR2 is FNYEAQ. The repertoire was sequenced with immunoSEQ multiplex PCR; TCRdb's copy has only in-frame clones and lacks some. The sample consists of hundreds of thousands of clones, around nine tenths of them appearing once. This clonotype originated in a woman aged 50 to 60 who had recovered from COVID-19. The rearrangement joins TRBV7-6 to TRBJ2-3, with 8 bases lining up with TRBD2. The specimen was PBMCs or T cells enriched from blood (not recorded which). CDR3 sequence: CASSIRAGVDTQYF. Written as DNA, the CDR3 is TGTGCCAGCAGCATCCGAGCGGGAGTAGATACGCAGTATTTT.